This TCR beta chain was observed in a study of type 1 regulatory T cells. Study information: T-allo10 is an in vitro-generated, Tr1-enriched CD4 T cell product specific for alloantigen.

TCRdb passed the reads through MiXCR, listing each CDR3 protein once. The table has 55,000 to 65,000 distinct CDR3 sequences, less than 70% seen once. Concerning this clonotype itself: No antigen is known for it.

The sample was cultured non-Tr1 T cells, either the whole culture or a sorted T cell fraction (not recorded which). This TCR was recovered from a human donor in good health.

CDR3: CASSVRRGTDTQYF. The CDR3 DNA reads TGTGCCAGCAGTGTCCGCAGGGGCACAGATACGCAGTATTTT. The V and J genes are TRBV12-3 or TRBV12-4 and TRBJ2-3, with a weak D call TRBD1 (5 bases). The CDR3 has 14 residues. Between the trimmed V and J ends, which lost 5 bases and 1 base, there was a span of 10 bases.